Below, 21 T cell receptor beta chains from the same sample are listed, as sequenced in a study of T cells after yellow fever vaccination (dated by TCRdb to the late 2010s). The library was prepared using 5' RACE. The sample was run on an Illumina HiSeq 2500. The raw public reads went through TCRdb reprocessing: fastp at Q25, MiXCR clone calling, in-frame beta chains kept. CDR3 protein sequences are deduplicated, and each keeps its most common genes and DNA. For this sample there are 300,000 or so distinct CDR3 sequences; around 6.8% appear just once. 18% of the sample is taken by the ten largest. In light of the paper, this sample's treatment or condition label describes: live attenuated yellow fever vaccine strain. The input for sequencing was PBMCs, taken about 41 days after the first yellow fever vaccination. Receptors originate from a man younger than 35 who received the YFV17D yellow fever vaccine.

This clonotype was detected only a few times. The J gene is TRBJ1-1, the V gene TRBV29-1; 11 bases fit TRBD1. The CDR3 runs 15 residues. Germline V gene sequence: CDR1 SQVTM, CDR2 ANQGSEA. V gave up 0 bases and J gave up 7 bases; unmatched junction bases: 7. The CDR3 DNA reads TGCAGCGTTGAAGATATTCAAGGGACAGGGGGTGAAGCTTTCTTT. Amino acids: CSVEDIQGTGGEAFF. Full variable domain (missing parts from reference TRBV29-1 and TRBJ1-1): SAVISQKPSRDICQRGTSLTIQCQVDSQVTMMFWYRQQPGQSLTLIATANQGSEATYESGFVIDKFPISRPNLTFSTLTVSNMSPEDSSIYLCSVEDIQGTGGEAFFGQGTRLTVV.

V gene TRBV5-5 combines with J gene TRBJ1-1; D remains ambiguous. CDR1 is SGHKS and CDR2 is YYEKEE in the germline V gene (reference sequence). CDR3 length equals 15 residues. Trimming shortened V by 4 bases and J by 0 bases, and 13 bases separated the two germline ends. CDR3 protein: CASSISGYLNTEAFF. The CDR3 DNA reads TGTGCCAGCAGCATTTCGGGCTACTTGAACACTGAAGCTTTCTTT.

The table lists this clonotype with a few counts. J is TRBJ1-1 and V is TRBV4-1; D not certain. Germline CDR1 reads MGHRA; CDR2 reads YSYEKL. The V end lost 1 base, the J end lost 6 bases, and 6 bases lay between the germline ends. CDR3 size: 12 residues. The CDR3 sequence: CASSQGGSEAFF. CDR3 in DNA: TGCGCCAGCAGCCAAGGAGGGTCTGAAGCTTTCTTT.

V gene TRBV20-1 combines with J gene TRBJ1-1; D may be TRBD1 (6 bases). Germline loops: CDR1 DFQATT, CDR2 SNEGSKA (reference sequence). V was shortened by 6 bases and J by 3 bases, with 17 bases between the two germline ends. This CDR3 spans 14 amino acids. The chain's CDR3 is CSARRAGGYTEAFF. DNA for the CDR3: TGCAGTGCCAGACGGGCCGGGGGCTACACTGAAGCTTTCTTT.

The J gene is TRBJ2-2, the V gene TRBV30; TRBD2 might be the D (5 bases). Germline CDR1 is GTSNPN and CDR2 is SVGIG (reference sequence). V was shortened by 2 bases and J by 4 bases, with 17 bases between the two germline ends. This CDR3 is 16 amino acids long. CDR3 protein: CAWSPPGKLATGELFF. The DNA of the CDR3 is TGTGCCTGGAGTCCCCCCGGGAAATTGGCCACCGGGGAGCTGTTTTTT.

A few counts support this clonotype. The J gene is TRBJ2-2, the V gene TRBV5-1; D is undetermined. The length of the CDR3 is 16 residues. V was trimmed by 0 bases and J by 0 bases, leaving 9 bases between them. CDR1 and CDR2 (germline): SGHRS, YFSETQ. The CDR3 sequence: CASSLATAANTGELFF. CDR3 nucleotide sequence: TGCGCCAGCAGCTTGGCCACGGCCGCGAACACCGGGGAGCTGTTTTTT.

Remarks on this clonotype: Compared with germline, one end of the junction differs, possibly owing to a read error. The gene calls are TRBV4-2 and TRBJ2-7; no clear D. The CDR3 loop spans 13 amino acids. Looked up from germline, CDR1 is LGHNA and CDR2 is YNFKEQ. CDR3 coding DNA: TGTGCCAGCAGCCAAGGACCCTCCGACGAGCAGTACTTC. Amino acid sequence: CASSQGPSDEQYF.

This clonotype has more than one count but fewer than ten. The rearrangement uses TRBV30 and TRBJ1-5; 7 bases are a match to TRBD1. This CDR3 has 14 residues. Germline V gene data show CDR1 as GTSNPN and CDR2 as SVGIG (reference sequence). The V and J ends lost 3 bases and 0 bases, in that order; junction bases with no gene match: 2. In nucleotides, the CDR3 is TGTGCCTGGAGCACAGGGGTTAGCAATCAGCCCCAGCATTTT. This sequence encodes CAWSTGVSNQPQHF.

This clonotype was observed a few times. This chain's CDR3 is CSALPGYTF. Written as DNA, the CDR3 is TGCAGTGCTCTACCGGGCTACACCTTC. The V and J genes are TRBV20-1 and TRBJ1-2; D is ambiguous. In germline, CDR1 is DFQATT, CDR2 SNEGSKA (reference sequence). The CDR3 loop spans 9 amino acids. The V end was cut by 5 bases, the J end by 8 bases, with 6 bases between.

The chain joins TRBV7-2 to TRBJ2-7, with 9 bases lining up with TRBD2. This CDR3 region has 15 residues. Germline-derived CDR1 and CDR2 are SGHTA and FQGNSA. The V gene end was trimmed by 8 bases and the J gene end by 3 bases; junction bases not matched to a gene: 11. The CDR3 DNA follows: TGTGCCAGCGGGCTGGCGGGGGGGGCCTTCTACGAGCAGTACTTC. Protein: CASGLAGGAFYEQYF.

This clonotype showed up many times. J is TRBJ2-7 and V is TRBV6-6; D possibly matches TRBD1 or TRBD2 (5 bases each). This CDR3 is 13 amino acids long. Germline V gene sequence: CDR1 MNHNY, CDR2 SVGAGI (reference sequence). V lost 8 bases and J 7 bases, leaving 18 bases between the germline ends. As DNA, the CDR3 is TGTGCCAGCCGGGTCGGGACGGGCTTGGAGCAGTACTTC. This codes for CASRVGTGLEQYF.

This clonotype appeared a single time. V usage is TRBV12-3 or TRBV12-4 and J usage is TRBJ2-4; D possibly corresponds to TRBD1 (6 bases). The V gene lost 5 bases and the J gene lost 8 bases, with 19 bases spanning the gap. The CDR3 covers 15 residues. This CDR3 is CASSPRDTKGDIQYF. CDR3 nucleotide sequence: TGTGCCAGCAGTCCAAGGGACACCAAGGGAGACATTCAGTACTTC.

This chain links TRBV7-9 with TRBJ1-1; D gene uncertain. The CDR3 is 13 amino acids. Germline CDR1 is SEHNR and CDR2 is FQNEAQ (reference sequence). Between the trimmed V and J ends, which lost 5 bases and 5 bases, there was a span of 12 bases. The CDR3 nucleotides are TGTGCCAGCAGCCCAACCTTGGGAACTGAAGCTTTCTTT. This sequence encodes CASSPTLGTEAFF.

The J gene is TRBJ2-5, the V gene TRBV13, with a weak D call TRBD2 (6 bases). CDR3 length: 15 residues. The V gene's germline CDR1 is PRHDT and CDR2 FYEKMQ (reference sequence). Trimming left V 1 base short and J 5 bases short, with 14 bases between. The CDR3 protein is CASSLVTGVGETQYF. For the CDR3, the DNA is TGTGCCAGCAGCTTAGTAACGGGAGTGGGGGAGACCCAGTACTTC.

Details on this clonotype: The final CDR3 position lacks the conserved phenylalanine or tryptophan, pointing to a likely read error. The chain combines TRBV27 with TRBJ2-7; tentative D call: TRBD1 (5 bases). This CDR3 comprises 13 residues. Germline CDR1 reads MNHEY; CDR2 reads SMNVEV (reference sequence). V gave up 5 bases and J gave up 5 bases, with 13 bases separating them. The chain's CDR3 is CASSASQGNEQYL. The CDR3 bases are TGTGCCAGCAGTGCAAGCCAGGGTAACGAGCAGTACTTA.

This clonotype was picked up a small number of times. The CDR3: CASSGTGDVGYGYTF. DNA for the CDR3: TGTGCCAGCAGCGGGACAGGCGATGTTGGCTATGGCTACACCTTC. The chain joins TRBV7-9 to TRBJ1-2, with 8 nucleotides matching TRBD1. V was clipped by 5 bases and J by 4 bases; unmatched bases: 9. The CDR3 has 15 amino acids. Germline assignment: CDR1 SEHNR and CDR2 FQNEAQ (reference sequence).

This clonotype has a count of ten or more. The chain has TRBV12-3 or TRBV12-4 and TRBJ2-1; D uncertain. The CDR3 is 13 amino acids. V lost 2 bases to trimming and J lost 7 bases, with 9 bases between them. CDR3 loop: CASSLTDGNEQFF. For the CDR3, the DNA is TGTGCCAGCAGTTTAACTGACGGGAATGAGCAGTTCTTC.

This chain joins TRBV6-5 and TRBJ1-6, with a tentative D call TRBD1 (5 bases). CDR3 length equals 14 residues. Germline CDR1 reads MNHEY; CDR2 reads SVGAGI. V lost 0 bases to trimming and J lost 8 bases, with 8 bases between them. CDR3 bases: TGTGCCAGCAGTTACTCGGAAGGGGATTCACCCCTCCACTTT. This translates into CASSYSEGDSPLHF.

This clonotype was seen repeatedly, ten times or more. This chain links TRBV9 with TRBJ2-1, with D unclear. The germline V gene has CDR1 SGDLS and CDR2 YYNGEE. This CDR3 has 14 residues. V shed 0 bases and J shed 5 bases, with 9 bases lying between them. In DNA form, the CDR3 reads TGTGCCAGCAGCGTAGCTGGATGGGACAATGAGCAGTTCTTC. Its translation: CASSVAGWDNEQFF.

This clonotype showed up just a few times. The J gene is TRBJ1-5, the V gene TRBV10-3; the D gene is possibly TRBD1 (6 bases). Germline values: CDR1 ENHRY, CDR2 SYGVKD. V was shortened by 6 bases and J by 0 bases, with 6 bases between the two germline ends. The CDR3 length is 13 residues. CDR3 sequence: CAIRDSSNQPQHF. For the CDR3, the DNA is TGTGCCATCAGGGACAGTAGCAATCAGCCCCAGCATTTT.

The chain carries TRBV14 and TRBJ2-1; 9 bases map to TRBD1. The CDR3 consists of 17 residues. V shed 2 bases, J shed 1 base, and the junction held 6 bases outside the gene matches. Germline CDR1 reads SGHDN; CDR2 reads FVKESK. The CDR3 region is CASSQPPGQGSYNEQFF. CDR3 DNA sequence: TGTGCCAGCAGCCAACCACCGGGACAGGGATCCTACAATGAGCAGTTCTTC.